The TCR beta chain under discussion was sequenced for a study of blood T cell repertoires in COVID-19. The overall study: Acute-phase and convalescent COVID-19 samples originated in the United States, Italy and Spain. The analysed material was cDNA or gDNA that came from T cells, B-cell-depleted T cells, or PBMCs.

The CDR3 extends over 15 amino acids. V was shortened by 7 bases and J by 0 bases, with 13 bases between the two germline ends. Germline-derived CDR1 and CDR2 are LNHDA and SQIVND (reference sequence). In the authors' methods: Cell counts per sample came from amplifying reference gene primers. Repertoires were generated with immunoSEQ multiplex PCR, while TCRdb's copy carries only in-frame clones and drops some. V and J calls and clone size are as listed in that table; D and trimming were resolved from the DNA. Of 200,000 to 250,000 clones detected, approximately 81% appear once; the ten largest clones hold around 18%.

The chain links TRBV19 to TRBJ1-3; a possible D gene is TRBD1 (6 bases). The sample comprised peripheral blood. The origin of this receptor is a woman of 80 years or more with active or convalescent COVID-19. Here the CDR3 DNA reads TGTGCCAGTATTACGACAGGATTCTCTGGAAACACCATATATTTT. This codes for CASITTGFSGNTIYF.